These T cell receptor beta chains were read from a single sample in a study of T cell repertoires in cytomegalovirus infection. TCRdb reprocessed the reads via MiXCR and lists one record per CDR3 protein. The table has 680,000 or so distinct CDR3 sequences, approximately 34% seen once. Source material: PBMCs. All receptors come from a human donor in good health (CMV status not recorded). Some clones in this sample may be carry-over from other donors' samples. The CDR3 runs from the conserved cysteine through the conserved F or W. The D gene is left open where the match is weak. Size values are once, few and many counts, or a class for expanded clones, and some rows have none.

d_call | j_call | v_call | clone_size | cdr3_aa | cdr3_nt
. | TRBJ2-7 | TRBV7-2 | . | CASSLEVGSSYEQYF | TGTGCCAGCAGCTTAGAAGTCGGGAGCTCCTACGAGCAGTACTTC
. | TRBJ1-2 | TRBV4-1 | . | CASSQDLSGRYGYTF | TGCGCCAGCAGCCAAGATTTGTCAGGCCGGTATGGCTACACCTTC
. | TRBJ1-1 | TRBV30 | . | CAWAAQRGSEAFF | TGTGCCTGGGCAGCCCAAAGGGGCTCTGAAGCTTTCTTT
. | TRBJ1-6 | TRBV3-1 | . | CASSQGEGSPLHF | TGTGCCAGCAGCCAAGGAGAGGGTTCACCCCTCCACTTT
. | TRBJ1-2 | TRBV6-6 | . | CASSLTTGAGYTF | TGTGCCAGCAGCCTTACAACGGGGGCTGGCTACACCTTC
TRBD1 | TRBJ1-2 | TRBV28 | many | CASTLQGAYGYTF | TGTGCCAGCACCTTACAGGGGGCATATGGCTACACCTTC
. | TRBJ2-7 | TRBV4-2 | . | CASSQRGSSTYEQYF | TGTGCCAGCAGCCAAAGGGGGTCTAGCACCTACGAGCAGTACTTC
. | TRBJ2-1 | TRBV27 | few | CASSLEGYNEQFF | TGTGCCAGCAGTTTAGAAGGATACAATGAGCAGTTCTTC
. | TRBJ1-6 | TRBV7-3 | many | CASSLGANSPLHF | TGTGCCAGCAGCTTAGGGGCCAATTCACCCCTCCACTTT
. | TRBJ2-1 | TRBV25-1 | few | CATARLNEQFF | TGTGCCACCGCCCGACTTAATGAGCAGTTCTTC
TRBD2 | TRBJ2-3 | TRBV29-1 | . | CSVRDNRGVYTDTQYF | TGCAGCGTCCGCGACAACCGGGGGGTTTACACAGATACGCAGTATTTT
. | TRBJ1-2 | TRBV28 | . | CASSQRWDGYTF | TGTGCCAGCAGTCAACGGTGGGATGGCTACACCTTC
. | TRBJ2-1 | TRBV7-7 | . | CASSSEGPMLVEQFF | TGTGCTAGCAGCTCCGAAGGGCCCATGTTGGTTGAGCAGTTCTTC
. | TRBJ2-7 | TRBV3-1 | . | CASSQASGASREQYF | TGTGCCAGCAGCCAGGCCTCCGGTGCCTCAAGGGAGCAGTACTTC
. | TRBJ2-2 | TRBV20-1 | . | CSASRLRATGELFF | TGCAGTGCTAGTCGACTCAGGGCCACCGGGGAGCTGTTTTTT
. | TRBJ2-2 | TRBV7-9 | many | CASSLLGGMTGELFF | TGTGCCAGCAGCTTACTTGGCGGTATGACCGGGGAGCTGTTTTTT
. | TRBJ2-7 | TRBV6-1 | . | CASSYGQGSGEQYF | TGTGCCAGCAGTTACGGTCAGGGATCGGGTGAGCAGTACTTC
. | TRBJ2-3 | TRBV14 | few | CASSQVSGRWTDTQYF | TGTGCCAGCAGCCAAGTTTCCGGGAGATGGACAGATACGCAGTATTTT
. | TRBJ1-5 | TRBV6-2/TRBV6-3 | . | CASSSPAGASNQPQHF | TGTGCCAGCAGTTCCCCGGCGGGGGCCAGCAATCAGCCCCAGCATTTT
. | TRBJ2-1 | TRBV6-1 | . | CDSSEGGLLNNEQFF | TGTGACAGCAGTGAAGGTGGACTTTTAAACAATGAGCAGTTCTTC
. | TRBJ2-1 | TRBV12-3/TRBV12-4 | . | CASSSPALAGYYNEQFF | TGTGCCAGCAGTTCGCCCGCTCTGGCGGGCTACTACAATGAGCAGTTCTTC
. | TRBJ2-3 | TRBV7-9 | . | CASTPVGKSTDTQYF | TGTGCCAGCACGCCGGTTGGAAAGAGCACAGATACGCAGTATTTT
. | TRBJ1-2 | TRBV4-1 | . | CASSQGGARDYGYTF | TGCGCCAGCAGCCAGGGGGGGGCGCGGGACTATGGCTACACCTTC
. | TRBJ2-3 | TRBV15 | once | CATSRDQGILTDTQYF | TGTGCCACCAGCAGAGATCAAGGGATTCTCACAGATACGCAGTATTTT
. | TRBJ1-1 | TRBV6-1 | many | CASSLGEENTEAFF | TGTGCCAGCAGCCTCGGTGAGGAGAACACTGAAGCTTTCTTT
. | TRBJ2-5 | TRBV12-3/TRBV12-4 | . | CASSLSGVVAETQYF | TGTGCCAGCAGTTTATCGGGGGTGGTGGCGGAGACCCAGTACTTC
. | TRBJ1-4 | TRBV7-9 | few | CASSSRAPGEKLFF | TGTGCCAGCAGCTCAAGGGCGCCCGGAGAAAAACTGTTTTTT
. | TRBJ1-6 | TRBV27 | . | CASSSGELSPLHF | TGTGCCAGCAGTTCCGGGGAGCTTTCACCCCTCCACTTT
. | TRBJ1-6 | TRBV10-3 | few | CAIRPGGADSPLHF | TGTGCCATTCGCCCCGGGGGGGCGGATTCACCCCTCCACTTT
. | TRBJ1-2 | TRBV28 | . | CASSSARTVGGYTF | TGTGCCAGCAGTTCAGCCAGGACAGTCGGCGGCTACACCTTC
TRBD2 | TRBJ2-7 | TRBV7-3 | few | CASSLVAGGRYEQYF | TGTGCCAGCAGCTTAGTGGCGGGGGGGCGCTACGAGCAGTACTTC
TRBD1 | TRBJ1-1 | TRBV7-8 | many | CASSSLTGGEANTEAFF | TGTGCCAGCAGCTCCTTGACAGGGGGCGAGGCGAACACTGAAGCTTTCTTT
. | TRBJ1-1 | TRBV6-1 | many | CASSEVTGRSEAFF | TGTGCCAGCAGTGAAGTGACAGGAAGGTCTGAAGCTTTCTTT
. | TRBJ2-7 | TRBV27 | few | CASSPPREQYF | TGTGCCAGCAGTCCCCCCCGAGAGCAGTACTTC
. | TRBJ2-1 | TRBV29-1 | . | CSVERQIEQFF | TGCAGCGTTGAGCGACAGATTGAGCAGTTCTTC
. | TRBJ1-4 | TRBV20-1 | . | CSASVGVFEKLFF | TGCAGTGCTAGCGTGGGGGTGTTTGAAAAACTGTTTTTT
TRBD2 | TRBJ2-1 | TRBV19 | . | CASSGNRREGRNEQFF | TGTGCCAGTAGTGGCAACCGGCGGGAGGGCCGGAATGAGCAGTTCTTC
. | TRBJ2-7 | TRBV18 | few | CASSPEYSEQYF | TGTGCCAGCTCACCCGAGTACTCCGAGCAGTACTTC
TRBD1 | TRBJ2-7 | TRBV6-1 | many | CASSNRGLYEQYF | TGTGCCAGCAGTAACAGGGGGCTTTACGAGCAGTACTTC
. | TRBJ2-3 | TRBV18 | many | CASSPAGADTQYF | TGTGCCAGCTCACCGGCCGGGGCAGATACGCAGTATTTT
TRBD2 | TRBJ2-1 | TRBV7-6 | . | CASSGISGSSYNEQFF | TGTGCCAGCAGCGGCATAAGCGGGAGCTCCTACAATGAGCAGTTCTTC
. | TRBJ1-1 | TRBV7-6 | . | CASSHIVDLNTEAFF | TGTGCCAGCAGCCATATCGTAGACCTGAACACTGAAGCTTTCTTT